This T cell receptor beta chain appears in the sequencing data of a study of OX40 agonist ivuxolimab in advanced cancers. Background on the study: The patients received ivuxolimab by intravenous route every 2 weeks at 0.01 to 10 mg/kg.

Assay: immunoSEQ multiplex PCR; the TCRdb copy retains only in-frame clones and omits some. This sample has tens of thousands of clones, with around 86% found just once. A word on this clone: The DNA is left out, because the CDR3 cannot be placed on it with certainty; the CDR3 is given as TCRdb lists it.

From its first to its last residue, the CDR3 has 16 amino acids. The germline V gene has CDR1 MDHEN and CDR2 SYDVKM. This chain joins TRBV28 and TRBJ1-4; the table's D call, TRBD1, was not checked against the DNA. The sample was CD4+ or CD8+ T cells sorted from blood, taken in a trial of the OX40 agonist ivuxolimab. The source of this sequence is an adult with an advanced solid tumor such as melanoma, head and neck, liver or kidney cancer. The CDR3 sequence: CASSTSTDSTNEKLFF.